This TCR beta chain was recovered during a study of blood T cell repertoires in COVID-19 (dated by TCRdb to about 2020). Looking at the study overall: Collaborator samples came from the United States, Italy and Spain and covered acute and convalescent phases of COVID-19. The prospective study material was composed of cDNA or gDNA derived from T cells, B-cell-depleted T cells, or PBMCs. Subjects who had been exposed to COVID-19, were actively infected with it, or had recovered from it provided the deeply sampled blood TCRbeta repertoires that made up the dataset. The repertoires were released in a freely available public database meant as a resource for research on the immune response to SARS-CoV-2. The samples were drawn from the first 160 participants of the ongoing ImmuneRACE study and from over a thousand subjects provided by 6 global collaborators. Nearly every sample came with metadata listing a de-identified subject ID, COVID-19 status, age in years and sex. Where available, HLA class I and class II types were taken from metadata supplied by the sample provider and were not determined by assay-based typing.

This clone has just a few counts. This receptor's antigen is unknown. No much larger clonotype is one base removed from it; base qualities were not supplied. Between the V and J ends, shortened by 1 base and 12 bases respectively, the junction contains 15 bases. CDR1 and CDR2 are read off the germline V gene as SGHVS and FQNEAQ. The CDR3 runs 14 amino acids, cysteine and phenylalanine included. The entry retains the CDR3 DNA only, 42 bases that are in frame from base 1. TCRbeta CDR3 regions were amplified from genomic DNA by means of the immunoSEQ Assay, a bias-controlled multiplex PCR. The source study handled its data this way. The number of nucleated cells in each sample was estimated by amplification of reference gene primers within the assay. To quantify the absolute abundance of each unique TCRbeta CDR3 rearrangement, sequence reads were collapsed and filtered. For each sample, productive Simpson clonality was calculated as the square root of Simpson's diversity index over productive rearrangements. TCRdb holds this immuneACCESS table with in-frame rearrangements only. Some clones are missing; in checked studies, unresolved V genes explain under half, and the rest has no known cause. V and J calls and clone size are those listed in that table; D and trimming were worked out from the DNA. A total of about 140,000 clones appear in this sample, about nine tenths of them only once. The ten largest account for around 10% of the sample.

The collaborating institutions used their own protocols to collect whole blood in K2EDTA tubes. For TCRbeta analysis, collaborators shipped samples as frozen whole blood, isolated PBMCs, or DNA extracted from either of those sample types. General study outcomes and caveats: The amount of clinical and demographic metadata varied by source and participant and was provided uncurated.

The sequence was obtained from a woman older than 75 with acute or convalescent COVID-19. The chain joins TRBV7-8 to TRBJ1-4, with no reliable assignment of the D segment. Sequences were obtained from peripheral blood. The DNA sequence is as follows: TGTGCCAGCAGCTTAGAGGAAGGCCGGCGGGAACTGTTTTTT. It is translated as CASSLEEGRRELFF.